By share of the sample, the clone carrying this TCR beta chain is medium-sized. TCRbeta CDR3 was sequenced at survey depth with template counts. The assay was immunoSEQ multiplex PCR, and TCRdb's table has in-frame clones only and misses some. The sample holds about 860 clones; 30% to 45% are singletons and the top ten take about 54%. Steroid-refractory graft-versus-host disease after allogeneic hematopoietic cell transplant qualified adults for prospective research-autopsy enrollment. Autopsy tissues spanned esophagus to rectum, liver, skin, and lymphoid organs including spleen. The sample belongs to a study of tissue T cells after allogeneic stem cell transplantation. Background on the study: Pathologist review favored tissue samples showing histologically apparent lymphocytes.

After removal of 5 bases from V and 6 bases from J, the junction contained 5 bases not matched to a gene. This CDR3 contains 15 residues. Germline loops: CDR1 MNHEY, CDR2 SVGAGI. The rearrangement links TRBV6-5 to TRBJ1-6; 9 bases align to TRBD1. The source is a female patient aged 40-70 years with steroid-refractory graft-versus-host disease after an allogeneic stem cell transplant. These T cells may partly come from the graft donor. The sample was transverse colon tissue, taken at autopsy. CDR3 DNA: TGTGCCAGCAGTACACCGGGACAGGGTAATTCACCCCTCCACTTT. Amino acids: CASSTPGQGNSPLHF.